The clone carrying this T cell receptor (beta chain) was found a few times. A read error may explain this, as a much larger clone is one base away. Investigators prepared the TCR beta libraries by applying iRepertoire HTBI primers and Arm-PCR of CDR3 regions. MiXCR was run by TCRdb on the multiplex PCR reads, yielding one entry per CDR3 protein. This table holds roughly 260,000 distinct CDR3 sequences, about 20% found once. The data originate from a study of regulatory T cells in long-lasting Graves disease. With V trimmed by 4 bases and J by 7 bases, 7 bases remained unmatched. CDR1 is SGHAT, CDR2 FQNNGV, per germline. The CDR3 consists of 16 residues. Time point here: newly diagnosed GD, antithyroid drugs for less than 3 months. The TCR library was prepared using RNA isolated from PBMCs. These data are also associated with another study on T cells in Graves' hyperthyroidism and ophthalmopathy. That paper states: Most thyroid clonotypes expanded above 0.001 were also detected in blood.

This clonotype originated in a woman aged 25 to 39 with Graves disease. The specimen comprised peripheral blood mononuclear cells (PBMCs), sampled at new diagnosis, from a patient treated with antithyroid drugs. This chain joins TRBV11-2 and TRBJ2-2; TRBD2 matches at 12 bases. CDR3 amino acids: CASSSQPLAGGGELFF. DNA for the CDR3: TGTGCCAGCAGCTCACAACCACTAGCGGGGGGCGGGGAGCTGTTTTTT.